These 2 T cell receptor beta chains were sequenced from one sample in a study of blood T cell repertoires in COVID-19. Method: immunoSEQ multiplex PCR; TCRdb's copy keeps in-frame clones and lacks some. The table shows more than 100,000 clones, with approximately 83% occurring only once. Sequencing was done on a sample of peripheral blood. Every receptor here comes from a woman in her 50s with acute or convalescent COVID-19.

The chain couples TRBV4-1 to TRBJ1-2; TRBD1 matches at 8 bases. V was clipped by 0 bases and J by 4 bases; unmatched bases: 7. Germline assignment: CDR1 MGHRA and CDR2 YSYEKL. The CDR3 has 16 residues. CDR3 loop: CASSQDGQGRSYGYTF. CDR3 coding DNA: TGCGCCAGCAGCCAAGACGGACAGGGACGCAGCTATGGCTACACCTTC.

The CDR3, as DNA: TGCGCCAGCAGCCTCCCGACAGGGTCAGGAAACACCATATATTTT. The encoded protein is CASSLPTGSGNTIYF. V is TRBV4-1 and J is TRBJ1-3, with 7 positions matching TRBD1. The CDR3 extends over 15 amino acids. In germline, CDR1 is MGHRA, CDR2 YSYEKL. V shed 4 bases and J 4 bases; nucleotides not matched to a gene: 7.